The 18 T cell receptor beta chains in this list originate from one sample, sequenced in a study of sequential checkpoint blockade in melanoma. Generated by immunoSEQ multiplex PCR, the TCRdb table keeps only in-frame clones and is missing some. Found here are about 21,000 clones, more than 60% of them singletons; the top ten hold approximately 40%. The treatment is: randomized to nivolumab then ipilimumab (arm A) or the reverse (arm B). The sample in question was CD8+ T cells sorted from blood (inferred from file names), obtained from a patient given nivolumab and ipilimumab in sequence. Every receptor here comes from a human donor with melanoma.

V gene TRBV29-1 combines with J gene TRBJ2-7, with TRBD2 identical over 11 bases. The CDR3 runs to 15 residues. In germline, CDR1 is SQVTM, CDR2 ANQGSEA. V gave up 5 bases and J gave up 4 bases; unmatched junction bases: 10. The CDR3 here is CSVQNLAGGGYEQYF. The CDR3 nucleotides are TGCAGCGTTCAGAATCTAGCGGGAGGCGGTTACGAGCAGTACTTC.

The chain has TRBV7-9 and TRBJ1-5; D remains ambiguous. Deletions cut 5 bases from V and 2 bases from J, with 16 bases between. There are 16 residues in the CDR3. Germline V gene sequence: CDR1 SEHNR, CDR2 FQNEAQ (reference sequence). CDR3 nucleotides: TGTGCCAGCAGCCCCGGCGGGCCATCAGGCAATCAGCCCCAGCATTTT. It encodes CASSPGGPSGNQPQHF.

This chain uses TRBV14 with TRBJ1-1; D may be TRBD1 (6 bases). Trimming cost V 3 bases and J 0 bases, with 17 bases left between them. Looked up from germline, CDR1 is SGHDN and CDR2 is FVKESK. The CDR3 has 17 residues. The CDR3 sequence is CASSQDTGIQMNTEAFF. DNA for the CDR3: TGTGCCAGCAGCCAGGATACAGGGATTCAAATGAACACTGAAGCTTTCTTT.

This chain connects TRBV10-2 to TRBJ1-5, with no clear D. Trimming took 4 bases from V and 1 from J, leaving 14 bases between them. Germline CDR1 WSHSY, CDR2 SAAADI. The length of the CDR3 is 16 residues. The CDR3 protein is CASSGSMEPSNQPQHF. In DNA, the CDR3 is TGCGCCAGCAGTGGGTCCATGGAGCCAAGCAATCAGCCCCAGCATTTT.

As DNA, the CDR3 is TGTGCCAGCATCCCGACAGGAACCATGGGCACTGAAGCTTTCTTT. Amino acid sequence: CASIPTGTMGTEAFF. The rearrangement links TRBV27 to TRBJ1-1; weak D call: TRBD1 (6 bases). Per germline, CDR1 MNHEY and CDR2 SMNVEV (reference sequence). The CDR3 has 15 residues. Trimming left V 7 bases short and J 4 bases short, with 19 bases between.

The chain employs TRBV5-4 and TRBJ1-1; no firm D call. Germline V lookup: CDR1 SGHNT, CDR2 YYREEE (reference sequence). V was pared by 3 bases and J by 0 bases, with 18 bases between. The CDR3 is made up of 17 amino acids. The CDR3 region has the DNA TGTGCCAGCAGCTCCTATCCCATTGACGGGTTGAACACTGAAGCTTTCTTT. Protein sequence: CASSSYPIDGLNTEAFF.

The table lists this clone with a count of one. V is TRBV19 and J is TRBJ2-5; possible D gene TRBD2, 7 bases. The CDR3 totals 14 residues. V gave up 1 base and J gave up 5 bases, with 11 bases separating them. Germline values: CDR1 LNHDA, CDR2 SQIVND (reference sequence). CDR3 protein: CASSIGGGVETQYF. The CDR3 region has the DNA TGTGCCAGTAGTATAGGGGGGGGCGTCGAGACCCAGTACTTC.

V gene TRBV10-2 combines with J gene TRBJ1-2; D remains unclear. CDR1 is WSHSY, CDR2 SAAADI, per germline. Between the trimmed V and J ends, which lost 2 bases and 6 bases, there was a span of 10 bases. The CDR3 is made up of 13 amino acids. The CDR3 sequence is CASSEDPGDGYTF. In nucleotides, the CDR3 is TGCGCCAGCAGTGAGGATCCCGGGGATGGCTACACCTTC.

The rearrangement joins TRBV21-1 to TRBJ1-6; the D segment call TRBD1 is taken from the table without a DNA check. TRBV21-1 is given as a pseudogene. The CDR3 runs to 20 residues. CDR3 coding DNA: TGTGCCAGCAGCAAAGCGTCCCGGGACAACTGGGGCTCCTATAATTCACCCCTCCACTTT. Translated, it gives CASSKASRDNWGSYNSPLHF.

The rearrangement links TRBV10-2 to TRBJ2-7; perhaps TRBD2 as D (6 bases). The V gene's germline CDR1 is WSHSY and CDR2 SAAADI. CDR3 length: 12 amino acids. Trimming removed 4 bases at V and 5 bases at J, with 9 bases between. The CDR3 sequence: CASSGGDHEQYF. CDR3 bases: TGCGCCAGCAGTGGGGGGGACCACGAGCAGTACTTC.

This chain connects TRBV29-1 to TRBJ2-7; D not certain. The CDR3 runs to 13 residues. Germline V gene lookup returns CDR1 SQVTM and CDR2 ANQGSEA. V lost 4 bases, J lost 3 bases, and 13 bases lay in between. The CDR3 region has the DNA TGCAGCGTTGTGATTGGGCCAGTCTACGAGCAGTACTTC. It specifies CSVVIGPVYEQYF.

The J gene is TRBJ1-1, the V gene TRBV30; tentative D call: TRBD1 (6 bases). Germline V gives CDR1 GTSNPN, CDR2 SVGIG (reference sequence). The CDR3 sequence is 13 residues long. Deletions cut 3 bases from V and 5 bases from J, with 13 bases between. This CDR3 is CAWSTGKGTEAFF. CDR3 nucleotide sequence: TGTGCCTGGAGCACAGGGAAGGGAACTGAAGCTTTCTTT.

The chain links TRBV7-9 to TRBJ1-2; TRBD1 matches at 7 bases. The V segment lost 5 bases and the J segment 5 bases; nucleotides outside the gene matches: 11. In germline, CDR1 is SEHNR, CDR2 FQNEAQ (reference sequence). The CDR3 spans 15 residues. The CDR3 DNA reads TGTGCCAGCAGCCCAGGGGGTGGTCGGTTTTATGGCTACACCTTC. Amino acid sequence: CASSPGGGRFYGYTF.

The gene calls are TRBV29-1 and TRBJ2-7; possibly TRBD2 for D (5 bases). The ends were cut back, 5 bases at V and 0 bases at J, with 5 bases in the middle. The germline V gene has CDR1 SQVTM and CDR2 ANQGSEA. The CDR3 sequence is 11 residues long. This chain's CDR3 is CSVRGSYEQYF. In DNA, the CDR3 is TGCAGCGTTCGGGGCTCCTACGAGCAGTACTTC.

The V and J genes are TRBV27 and TRBJ1-2, with D possibly TRBD1 on 6 matching bases. Germline V CDR1 and CDR2: MNHEY, SMNVEV (reference sequence). The CDR3 spans 15 residues. Trimming took 0 bases from V and 8 from J, leaving 16 bases between them. CDR3 region: CASSLSARGGEGYTF. DNA of the CDR3: TGTGCCAGCAGTTTATCCGCCAGGGGTGGAGAGGGCTACACCTTC.

Points on this clone: One end of the junction fails to match germline, which may point to a read error. The chain combines TRBV11-2 with TRBJ1-3; D unclear. Per germline, CDR1 SGHAT and CDR2 FQNNGV. This CDR3 is 15 amino acids long. CDR3 in amino acids: CASSLGVVSGNTIYF. DNA for the CDR3: TGTGCCAGCAGTTTAGGTGTAGTTTCTGGAAACACCATATATTTT.

The V call is TRBV10-2, the J call TRBJ2-7; weak D call: TRBD2 (6 bases). Germline CDR1 and CDR2: WSHSY and SAAADI. There are 15 residues in the CDR3. V lost 6 bases and J 0 bases, leaving 15 bases between the germline ends. In DNA, the CDR3 is TGCGCCAGCAGCTTTACTAGCTTAAGCTCCTACGAGCAGTACTTC. Its translation: CASSFTSLSSYEQYF.

On this clone itself: Other DNA sequences of this sample code for an identical CDR3. This chain connects TRBV6-1 to TRBJ2-7; 7 positions match TRBD1. CDR1 is MNHNS and CDR2 is SASEGT in the germline V gene. V lost 3 bases to trimming and J lost 3 bases; unmatched junction nucleotides: 2. This CDR3 is 13 amino acids long. The CDR3 sequence is CASSETGIYEQYF. In DNA, the CDR3 is TGTGCCAGCAGTGAGACAGGGATCTACGAGCAGTACTTC.